The entry below gives a single TCR beta chain sequence along with its context. This entry belongs to a study of control samples from healthy donors and cancer patients. Germline CDR1 is LGHNA and CDR2 is YSLEER. Unmatched junction bases numbered 8, after V lost 7 bases and J lost 1 base. The CDR3 runs 15 residues. The table came from immunoSEQ multiplex PCR; TCRdb's copy has only in-frame clones and leaves some out. The sample holds more than 80,000 clones, 90% to 95% seen once. This clonotype was sampled from a man aged 18 to 30 in good health. The genes are TRBV4-3 and TRBJ2-3; 7 nucleotides agree with TRBD2. What was sequenced was blood. The CDR3 sequence: CASTKSAGGTDTQYF. The DNA of the CDR3 is TGCGCCAGCACCAAGAGCGCGGGGGGCACAGATACGCAGTATTTT.